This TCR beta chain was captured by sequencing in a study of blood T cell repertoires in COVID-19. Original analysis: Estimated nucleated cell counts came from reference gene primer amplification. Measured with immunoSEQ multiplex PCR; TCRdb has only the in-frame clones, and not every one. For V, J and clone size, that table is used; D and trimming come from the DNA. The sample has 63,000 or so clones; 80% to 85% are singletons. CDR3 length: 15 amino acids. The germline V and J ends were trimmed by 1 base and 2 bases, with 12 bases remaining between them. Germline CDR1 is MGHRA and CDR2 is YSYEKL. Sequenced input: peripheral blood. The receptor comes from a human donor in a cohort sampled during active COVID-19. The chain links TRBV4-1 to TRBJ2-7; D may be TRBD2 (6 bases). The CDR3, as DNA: TGCGCCAGCAGCCAAGCCCCCGGCGGGACCTACGAGCAGTACTTC. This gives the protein CASSQAPGGTYEQYF.